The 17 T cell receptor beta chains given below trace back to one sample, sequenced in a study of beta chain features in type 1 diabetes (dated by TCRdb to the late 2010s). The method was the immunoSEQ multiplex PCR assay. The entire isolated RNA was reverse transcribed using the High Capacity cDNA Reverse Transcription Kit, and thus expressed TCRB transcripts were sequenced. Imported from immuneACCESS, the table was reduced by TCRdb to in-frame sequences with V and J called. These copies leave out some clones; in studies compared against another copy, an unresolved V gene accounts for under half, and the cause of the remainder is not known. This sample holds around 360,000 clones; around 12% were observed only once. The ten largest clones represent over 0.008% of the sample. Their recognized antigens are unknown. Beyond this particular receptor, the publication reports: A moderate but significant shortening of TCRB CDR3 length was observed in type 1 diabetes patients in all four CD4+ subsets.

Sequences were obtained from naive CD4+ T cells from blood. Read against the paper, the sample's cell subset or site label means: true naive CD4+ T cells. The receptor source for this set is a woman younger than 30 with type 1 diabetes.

The CDR3 here is CASSASGLEKLFF. CDR3 DNA sequence: TGTGCCAGCAGTGCCTCAGGGTTGGAAAAACTGTTTTTT. The chain couples TRBV2 to TRBJ1-4; D is perhaps TRBD1 (5 bases). V was trimmed by 4 bases and J by 8 bases, leaving 11 bases between them. Germline CDR1 SNHLY, CDR2 FYNNEI. CDR3 length equals 13 residues.

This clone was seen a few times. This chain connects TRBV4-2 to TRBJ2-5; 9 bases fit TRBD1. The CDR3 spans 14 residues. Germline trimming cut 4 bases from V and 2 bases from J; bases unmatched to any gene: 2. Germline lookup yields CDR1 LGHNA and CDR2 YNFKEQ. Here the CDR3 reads CASSPGQGQETQYF. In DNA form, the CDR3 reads TGTGCCAGCAGCCCGGGACAGGGTCAAGAGACCCAGTACTTC.

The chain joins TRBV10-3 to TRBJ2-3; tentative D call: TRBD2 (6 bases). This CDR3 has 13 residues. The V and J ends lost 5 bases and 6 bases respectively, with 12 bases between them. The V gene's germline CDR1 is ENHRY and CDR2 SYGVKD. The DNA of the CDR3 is TGTGCCATCAGTTCCGAAGCGGGCGATACGCAGTATTTT. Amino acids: CAISSEAGDTQYF.

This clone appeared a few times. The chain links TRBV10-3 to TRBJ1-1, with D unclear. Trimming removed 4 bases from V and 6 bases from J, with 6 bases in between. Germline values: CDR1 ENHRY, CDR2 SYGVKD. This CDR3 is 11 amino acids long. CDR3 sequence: CAISGPAEAFF. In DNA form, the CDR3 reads TGTGCCATCAGTGGGCCAGCTGAAGCTTTCTTT.

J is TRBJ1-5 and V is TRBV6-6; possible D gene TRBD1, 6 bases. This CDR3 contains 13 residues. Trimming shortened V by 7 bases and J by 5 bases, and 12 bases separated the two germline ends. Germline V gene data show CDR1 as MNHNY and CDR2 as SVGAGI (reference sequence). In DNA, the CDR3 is TGTGCCAGCAAGGGGACAACCTATCAGCCCCAGCATTTT. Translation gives CASKGTTYQPQHF.

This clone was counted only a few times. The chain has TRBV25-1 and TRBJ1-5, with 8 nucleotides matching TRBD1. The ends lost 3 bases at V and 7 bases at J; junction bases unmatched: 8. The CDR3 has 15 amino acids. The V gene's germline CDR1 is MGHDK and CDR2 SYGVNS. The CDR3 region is CASSEAGQGGQPQHF. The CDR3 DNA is TGTGCCAGCAGTGAGGCCGGACAGGGAGGACAGCCCCAGCATTTT.

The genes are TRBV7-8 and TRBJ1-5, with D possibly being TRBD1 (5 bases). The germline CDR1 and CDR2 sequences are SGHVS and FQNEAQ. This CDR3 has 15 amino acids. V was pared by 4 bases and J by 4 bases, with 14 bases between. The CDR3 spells CASSSTGTHNQPQHF. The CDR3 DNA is TGTGCCAGCAGCTCAACCGGGACTCATAATCAGCCCCAGCATTTT.

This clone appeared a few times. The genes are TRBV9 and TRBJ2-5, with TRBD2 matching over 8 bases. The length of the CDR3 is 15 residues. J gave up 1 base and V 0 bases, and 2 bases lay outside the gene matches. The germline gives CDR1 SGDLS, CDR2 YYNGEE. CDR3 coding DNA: TGTGCCAGCAGCGTAGAACGGGGGGGCCAAGAGACCCAGTACTTC. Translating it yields CASSVERGGQETQYF.

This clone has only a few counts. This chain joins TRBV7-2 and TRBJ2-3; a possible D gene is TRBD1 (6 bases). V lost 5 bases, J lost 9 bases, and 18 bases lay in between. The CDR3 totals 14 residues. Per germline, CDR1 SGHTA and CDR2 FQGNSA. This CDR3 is CASSLQTGRDTQYF. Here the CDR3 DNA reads TGTGCCAGCAGCCTCCAGACAGGTCGCGACACGCAGTATTTT.

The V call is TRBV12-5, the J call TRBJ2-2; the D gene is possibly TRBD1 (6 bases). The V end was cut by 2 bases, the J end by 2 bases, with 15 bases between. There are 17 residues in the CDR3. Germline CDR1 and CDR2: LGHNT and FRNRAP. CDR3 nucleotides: TGTGCTAGTGGTTTGACCCGACAGGCCCTAAACACCGGGGAGCTGTTTTTT. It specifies CASGLTRQALNTGELFF.

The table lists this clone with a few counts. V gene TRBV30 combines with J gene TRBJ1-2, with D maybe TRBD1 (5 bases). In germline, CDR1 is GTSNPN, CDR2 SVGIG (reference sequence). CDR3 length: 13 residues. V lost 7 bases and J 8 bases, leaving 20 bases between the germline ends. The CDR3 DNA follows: TGTGCCTACAATTCGTTCCAGGGCGGCGGCTACACCTTC. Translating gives CAYNSFQGGGYTF.

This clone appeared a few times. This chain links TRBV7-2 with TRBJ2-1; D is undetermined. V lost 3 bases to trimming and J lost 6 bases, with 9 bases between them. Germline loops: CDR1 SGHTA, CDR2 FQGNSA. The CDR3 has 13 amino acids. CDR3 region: CASSFAALNEQFF. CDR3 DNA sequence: TGTGCCAGCAGCTTCGCGGCGCTCAATGAGCAGTTCTTC.

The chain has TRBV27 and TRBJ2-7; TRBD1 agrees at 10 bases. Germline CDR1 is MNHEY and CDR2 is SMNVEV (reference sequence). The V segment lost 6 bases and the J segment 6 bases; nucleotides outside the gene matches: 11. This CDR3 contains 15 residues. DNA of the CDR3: TGTGCCAGCAGCCTCTTCGGGACAGGGGCTGCCGAGCAGTACTTC. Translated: CASSLFGTGAAEQYF.

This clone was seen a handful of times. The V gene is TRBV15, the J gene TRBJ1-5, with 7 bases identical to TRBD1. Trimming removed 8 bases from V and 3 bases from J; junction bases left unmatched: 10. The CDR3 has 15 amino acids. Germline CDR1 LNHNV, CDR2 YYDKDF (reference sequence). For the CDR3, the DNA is TGTGCCACCTTAAAAACAGGGGAATTCAATCAGCCCCAGCATTTT. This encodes CATLKTGEFNQPQHF.

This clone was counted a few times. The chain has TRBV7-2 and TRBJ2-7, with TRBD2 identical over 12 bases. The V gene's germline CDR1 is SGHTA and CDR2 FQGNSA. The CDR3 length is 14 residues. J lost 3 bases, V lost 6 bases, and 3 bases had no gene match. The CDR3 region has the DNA TGTGCCAGCAGGACTAGCGGGAGTGGCTACGAGCAGTACTTC. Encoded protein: CASRTSGSGYEQYF.

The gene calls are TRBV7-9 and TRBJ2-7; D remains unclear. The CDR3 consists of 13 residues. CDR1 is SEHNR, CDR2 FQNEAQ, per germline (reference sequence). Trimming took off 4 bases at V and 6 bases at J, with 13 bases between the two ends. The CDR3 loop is CASSSEARIEQYF. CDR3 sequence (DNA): TGTGCCAGCAGCTCCGAGGCCAGAATCGAGCAGTACTTC.

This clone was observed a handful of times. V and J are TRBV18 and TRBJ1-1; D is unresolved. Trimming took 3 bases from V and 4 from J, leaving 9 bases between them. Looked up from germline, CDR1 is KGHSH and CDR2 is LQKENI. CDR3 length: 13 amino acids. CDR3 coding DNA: TGTGCCAGCTCACCCTTAGAGAGCACTGAAGCTTTCTTT. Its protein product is CASSPLESTEAFF.